This entry concerns a single TCR beta chain. Its cognate antigen is unknown. This entry belongs to a study of response to subunit inactivated influenza vaccine. Study observations and caveats: That few new T cells are recruited by each seasonal influenza vaccination was the authors' suggestion.

Trimming removed 4 bases from V and 0 bases from J, with 18 bases in between. This CDR3 contains 17 residues. Germline CDR1 is MGHRA and CDR2 is YSYEKL. In TCRdb, the RT-PCR reads were re-called with MiXCR into one record per CDR3 protein. The sample yields about 500,000 distinct CDR3 sequences, over 10% seen once. The gene calls are TRBV4-1 and TRBJ1-1, with D hard to call. Here the sequenced sample was PBMCs from blood, taken 40 to 50 days after vaccination. This receptor was identified in a man in his fifties or sixties who received an inactivated influenza vaccine. The CDR3 DNA reads as TGCGCCAGCAGCCCCGGGATGGCCTATCAAGTGAACACTGAAGCTTTCTTT. Its protein is CASSPGMAYQVNTEAFF.